This TCR beta chain was sequenced for a study of T cell responses to AZD1222 COVID-19 vaccine. The V end was cut by 9 bases, the J end by 1 base, with 9 bases between. The CDR3 runs 13 residues. Germline V CDR1 and CDR2: KGHDR, SFDVKD. Measured with immunoSEQ multiplex PCR; TCRdb has only the in-frame clones, and not every one. The data contain approximately 170,000 clones, approximately 95% of them singletons. This clone was seen a handful of times. V usage is TRBV24-1 and J usage is TRBJ1-3; D gene unclear. This sequence was found in an adult in good health. This specimen was peripheral blood, taken on day 0 of AZD1222 vaccination. Here the CDR3 DNA reads TGTGCCACCGAATCGGGGTCTGGAAACACCATATATTTT. It is translated as CATESGSGNTIYF.